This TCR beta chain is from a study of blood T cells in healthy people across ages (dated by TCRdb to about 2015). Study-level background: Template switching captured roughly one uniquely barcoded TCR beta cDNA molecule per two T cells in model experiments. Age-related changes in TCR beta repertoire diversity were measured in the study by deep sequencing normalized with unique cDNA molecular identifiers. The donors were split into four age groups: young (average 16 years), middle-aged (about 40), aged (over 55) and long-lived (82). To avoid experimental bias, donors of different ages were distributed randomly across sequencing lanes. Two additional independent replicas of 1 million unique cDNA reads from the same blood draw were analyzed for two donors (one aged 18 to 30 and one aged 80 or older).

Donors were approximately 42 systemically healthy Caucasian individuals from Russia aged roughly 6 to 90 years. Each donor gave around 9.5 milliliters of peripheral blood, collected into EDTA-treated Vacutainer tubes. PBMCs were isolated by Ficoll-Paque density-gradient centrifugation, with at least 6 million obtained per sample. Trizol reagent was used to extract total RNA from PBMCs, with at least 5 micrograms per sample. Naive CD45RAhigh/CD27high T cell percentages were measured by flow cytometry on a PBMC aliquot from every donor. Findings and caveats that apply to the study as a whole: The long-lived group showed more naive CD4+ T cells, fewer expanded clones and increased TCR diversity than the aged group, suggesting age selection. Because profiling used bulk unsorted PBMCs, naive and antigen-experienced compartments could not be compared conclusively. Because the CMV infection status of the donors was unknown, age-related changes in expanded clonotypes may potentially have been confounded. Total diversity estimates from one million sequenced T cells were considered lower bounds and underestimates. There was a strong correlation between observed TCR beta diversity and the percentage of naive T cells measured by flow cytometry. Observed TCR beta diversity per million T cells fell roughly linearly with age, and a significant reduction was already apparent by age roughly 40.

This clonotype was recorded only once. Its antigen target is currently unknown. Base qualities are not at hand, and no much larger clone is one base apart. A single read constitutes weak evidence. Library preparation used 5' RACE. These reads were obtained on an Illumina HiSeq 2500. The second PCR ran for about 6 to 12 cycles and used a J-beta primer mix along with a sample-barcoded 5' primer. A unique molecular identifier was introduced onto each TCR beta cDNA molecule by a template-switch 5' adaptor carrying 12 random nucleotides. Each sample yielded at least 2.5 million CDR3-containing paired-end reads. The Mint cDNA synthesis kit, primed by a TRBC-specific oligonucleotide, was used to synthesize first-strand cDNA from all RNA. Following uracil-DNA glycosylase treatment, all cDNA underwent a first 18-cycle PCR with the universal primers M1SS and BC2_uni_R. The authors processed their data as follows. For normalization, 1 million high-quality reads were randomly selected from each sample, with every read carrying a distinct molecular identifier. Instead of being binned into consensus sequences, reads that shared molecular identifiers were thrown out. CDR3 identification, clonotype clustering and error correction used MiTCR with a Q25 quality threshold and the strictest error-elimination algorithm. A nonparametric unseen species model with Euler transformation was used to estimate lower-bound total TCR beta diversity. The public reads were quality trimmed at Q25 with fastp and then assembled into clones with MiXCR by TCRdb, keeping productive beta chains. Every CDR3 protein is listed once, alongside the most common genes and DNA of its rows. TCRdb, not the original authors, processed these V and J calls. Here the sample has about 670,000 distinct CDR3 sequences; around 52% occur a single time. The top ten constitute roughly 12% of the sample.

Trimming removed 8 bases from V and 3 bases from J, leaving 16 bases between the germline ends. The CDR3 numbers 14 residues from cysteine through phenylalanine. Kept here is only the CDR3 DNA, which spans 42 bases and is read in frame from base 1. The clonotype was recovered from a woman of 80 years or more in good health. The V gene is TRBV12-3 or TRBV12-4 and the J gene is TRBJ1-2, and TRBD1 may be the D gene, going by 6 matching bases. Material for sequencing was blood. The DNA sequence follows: TGTGCCAGCGGTAACCCGGCAGGGGACTATGGCTACACCTTC. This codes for CASGNPAGDYGYTF.